What follows are 18 T cell receptor beta chains derived from one specimen sequenced in a study of CD8 T cells in ankylosing spondylitis. MiXCR, run by TCRdb on the 5' RACE reads, gives a single entry per CDR3 protein. The repertoire holds tens of thousands of distinct CDR3 sequences, roughly 7.2% seen once, with over 9.5% in the top ten. Material for sequencing was blood, either unsorted or a sorted T cell fraction (not recorded which). The source of these receptors is a male donor with ankylosing spondylitis or in good health (not recorded which).

This clonotype was observed many times. This chain joins TRBV6-1 and TRBJ2-1; the match to TRBD2 covers 8 bases. Germline-derived CDR1 and CDR2 are MNHNS and SASEGT. This CDR3 spans 18 amino acids. Trimming at V came to 4 bases and at J to 6 bases, leaving 17 bases not matched to a gene. CDR3 bases: TGTGCCAGCAGTGCCGGGACTAGTTTTCCCCGGCGGTTCAATGAGCAGTTCTTC. It codes for CASSAGTSFPRRFNEQFF.

In this sample, this clonotype turned up many times. The chain recombines TRBV5-1 with TRBJ2-7; weak D call: TRBD2 (5 bases). The CDR3 has 16 residues. Germline V gene sequence: CDR1 SGHRS, CDR2 YFSETQ. V was trimmed by 0 bases and J by 1 base, leaving 14 bases between them. CDR3 nucleotides: TGCGCCAGCAGCTTGGCCGGTCTAGCTTCTTCCTACGAGCAGTACTTC. As protein: CASSLAGLASSYEQYF. The full variable domain, its missing parts supplied by reference TRBV5-1 and TRBJ2-7, is KAGVTQTPRYLIKTRGQQVTLSCSPISGHRSVSWYQQTPGQGLQFLFEYFSETQRNKGNFPGRFSGRQFSNSRSEMNVSTLELGDSALYLCASSLAGLASSYEQYFGPGTRLTVT.

This clonotype was found a few times. The chain couples TRBV7-9 to TRBJ2-7, with 9 bases matching TRBD1. CDR1 is SEHNR and CDR2 is FQNEAQ in the germline V gene (reference sequence). V was pared by 4 bases and J by 5 bases, with 12 bases of the junction left unmatched. The CDR3 consists of 16 residues. The DNA for the CDR3 is TGTGCCAGCAGCTCCACCCTCGGACAGGGGTTCAACGAGCAGTACTTC. Amino acids: CASSSTLGQGFNEQYF.

V gene TRBV4-1 combines with J gene TRBJ2-7, with 9 bases identical to TRBD1. Losses at the gene ends were 0 bases for V and 3 bases for J; bases not matched to a gene: 6. In germline, CDR1 is MGHRA, CDR2 YSYEKL. CDR3 length: 16 residues. The CDR3 DNA follows: TGCGCCAGCAGCCAAGATAGCCCGGGACAGGGCTACGAGCAGTACTTC. It translates to CASSQDSPGQGYEQYF.

This clonotype was picked up a small number of times. The chain is built from TRBV7-2 and TRBJ2-7, with D unclear. V lost 3 bases and J lost 3, with 6 bases in between. The germline V gene has CDR1 SGHTA and CDR2 FQGNSA. CDR3 size: 12 residues. This chain's CDR3 is CASSLTYYEQYF. The CDR3 nucleotides read TGTGCCAGCAGCTTGACTTACTACGAGCAGTACTTC.

This clonotype was counted many times. The rearrangement uses TRBV5-1 and TRBJ1-1; tentatively, D is TRBD1 (6 bases). The CDR3 contains 13 residues. V shed 1 base and J shed 7 bases, with 11 bases lying between them. Germline V gene sequence: CDR1 SGHRS, CDR2 YFSETQ. The CDR3 spells CASSLSETGEAFF. The CDR3 DNA is TGCGCCAGCAGCTTGTCGGAGACAGGTGAAGCTTTCTTT.

By sample fraction, this clonotype is medium-sized (0.01 to 0.1%). This chain joins TRBV12-3 or TRBV12-4 and TRBJ2-5; possible D gene TRBD1, 6 bases. With 7 bases removed from V and 1 base from J, the gap between germline ends came to 10 bases. CDR3 length: 13 amino acids. Here the CDR3 DNA reads TGTGCCAGCACGGGACACTCCCAAGAGACCCAGTACTTC. This encodes CASTGHSQETQYF.

This chain links TRBV20-1 with TRBJ2-5; 8 nucleotides line up with TRBD2. Germline loops: CDR1 DFQATT, CDR2 SNEGSKA (reference sequence). V shed 4 bases, J shed 4 bases, and the junction held 20 bases outside the gene matches. The CDR3 contains 18 residues. The CDR3 loop reads CSATGGGWSGSRSETQYF. The CDR3 DNA reads TGCAGTGCTACCGGTGGGGGTTGGAGCGGGAGTCGGTCAGAGACCCAGTACTTC.

By proportion, this clonotype is medium-sized. This rearrangement joins TRBV10-3 to TRBJ2-7; D is unclear. The CDR3 is 15 amino acids. The germline V gene encodes CDR1 ENHRY and CDR2 SYGVKD. V was pared by 0 bases and J by 3 bases, with 12 bases between. The CDR3 reads CAISESRILYYEQYF. In DNA, the CDR3 is TGTGCCATCAGTGAGTCCAGAATCCTCTACTACGAGCAGTACTTC.

This chain connects TRBV11-2 to TRBJ2-7, with D uncertain. With 2 bases removed from V and 3 bases from J, the gap between germline ends came to 8 bases. Germline CDR1 reads SGHAT; CDR2 reads FQNNGV. This CDR3 is built from 13 residues. CDR3 amino acids: CASSLFKYYEQYF. CDR3 nucleotide sequence: TGTGCCAGCAGCTTATTTAAGTACTACGAGCAGTACTTC.

This clonotype was seen a few times. The CDR3 reads CASSPDNNSPLHF. CDR3 nucleotide sequence: TGTGCCAGCAGCCCGGACAATAATTCACCCCTCCACTTT. The genes are TRBV7-2 and TRBJ1-6; D might be TRBD1 (5 bases). Germline CDR1 and CDR2: SGHTA and FQGNSA. CDR3 length: 13 amino acids. Trimming pared 5 bases from V and 5 bases from J, leaving 7 bases between.

This clonotype occurred many times. The chain carries TRBV24-1 and TRBJ1-2, with D perhaps TRBD1 (5 bases). The CDR3 is 13 residues long. The V gene's germline CDR1 is KGHDR and CDR2 SFDVKD. V lost 3 bases and J lost 4, with 8 bases in between. Here the CDR3 DNA reads TGTGCCACCAGTGATGGGGACGTCTATGGCTACACCTTC. Protein sequence: CATSDGDVYGYTF.

At least ten counts were recorded for this clonotype. The CDR3 bases are TGTGCCAGCAGCTTAGGGGGACAGGCAATCGGGACCCAGTACTTC. It is translated as CASSLGGQAIGTQYF. The J gene is TRBJ2-5, the V gene TRBV11-2; 8 bases align to TRBD1. The CDR3 totals 15 residues. Germline CDR1 reads SGHAT; CDR2 reads FQNNGV. Losses at the gene ends were 1 base for V and 7 bases for J; bases not matched to a gene: 8.

This clonotype has a count of ten or more. The chain uses TRBV20-1 and TRBJ1-1; 9 bases are shared with TRBD1. J lost 2 bases, V lost 5 bases, and 9 bases had no gene match. The length of the CDR3 is 15 residues. CDR1 is DFQATT and CDR2 is SNEGSKA in the germline V gene (reference sequence). The CDR3 nucleotides are TGCAGTGCTGACCCCGGGACAGGGCTTAACACTGAAGCTTTCTTT. Protein: CSADPGTGLNTEAFF.

This clonotype has ten or more counts. This chain connects TRBV12-3 or TRBV12-4 to TRBJ1-2; 12 bases are shared with TRBD1. Germline trimming cut 6 bases from V and 7 bases from J; bases unmatched to any gene: 15. This CDR3 has 17 amino acids. The CDR3 sequence is CASRGPGTGGLTGGYTF. The CDR3 DNA sequence: TGTGCCAGCAGGGGACCGGGGACAGGGGGCCTGACTGGTGGCTACACCTTC.

This clonotype has a count of ten or more. V usage is TRBV30 and J usage is TRBJ2-1; TRBD1 or TRBD2 may be the D gene (5 bases each). V gave up 1 base and J gave up 2 bases, with 6 bases separating them. CDR1 is GTSNPN and CDR2 is SVGIG in the germline V gene (reference sequence). This CDR3 region has 13 residues. CDR3 DNA sequence: TGTGCCTGGAGTGAGGGACCCTACAATGAGCAGTTCTTC. Encoded protein: CAWSEGPYNEQFF.

This clonotype appeared many times. V is TRBV7-2 and J is TRBJ2-2; 7 bases are shared with TRBD2. Germline V gene sequence: CDR1 SGHTA, CDR2 FQGNSA. Trimming removed 6 bases from V and 5 bases from J; junction bases left unmatched: 9. This CDR3 region has 15 residues. CDR3 amino acids: CASRVGSRETGELFF. CDR3 nucleotides: TGTGCCAGCAGGGTCGGGTCGCGGGAGACCGGGGAGCTGTTTTTT.

This clonotype was seen repeatedly, ten times or more. The chain links TRBV20-1 to TRBJ2-7, with 10 bases fitting TRBD1. The CDR3 runs 12 residues. V was pared by 6 bases and J by 5 bases, with 4 bases of the junction left unmatched. Per the germline V gene, CDR1 is DFQATT and CDR2 is SNEGSKA (reference sequence). In DNA form, the CDR3 reads TGCAGTGCAGACAGGGGGCGGAACGAGCAGTACTTC. It specifies CSADRGRNEQYF.